Listed below are T cell receptor beta chains from one sample, sequenced in a study of shared clonotypes between healthy human individuals. Libraries were prepared by immunoSEQ multiplex PCR; TCRdb keeps only in-frame clonotypes and omits some of them. The sample contains about 1.5 million clones, 98% of which appear only once. The sequencing sample was made of naive CD4+ T cells sorted from blood. The receptors originated from a man aged 25 to 45 in good health. Both conserved end residues are part of each CDR3. The D gene is left open where the match is weak. Size is stated for part of the rows, as once, few or many counts, or as a class when the clone is expanded.

abundance	v_gene	j_gene	d_gene	CDR3aa	CDR3nt
-	TRBV18	TRBJ2-3	-	CASSPPGSTDTQYF	TGTGCCAGCTCACCACCGGGGAGCACAGATACGCAGTATTTT
-	TRBV12-5	TRBJ2-1	-	CASGRGQTYNEQFF	TGTGCTAGTGGCAGGGGCCAGACCTACAATGAGCAGTTCTTC
-	TRBV25-1	TRBJ2-7	-	CASKGGTYEQYF	TGTGCCAGCAAAGGGGGGACCTACGAGCAGTACTTC
-	TRBV6-1	TRBJ1-1	-	CASSDFPWRQTNTEAFF	TGTGCCAGCAGTGACTTCCCTTGGAGACAGACAAACACTGAAGCTTTCTTT
-	TRBV28	TRBJ2-1	-	CASSQQGGDEQFF	TGTGCCAGCAGTCAACAGGGGGGGGATGAGCAGTTCTTC
-	TRBV4-3	TRBJ2-5	-	CASSQDRRETQYF	TGCGCCAGCAGCCAAGATCGTAGAGAGACCCAGTACTTC
-	TRBV11-2	TRBJ2-7	TRBD1	CASGVRQGRPDSYEQYF	TGTGCCAGCGGGGTGAGACAGGGGAGGCCGGACTCCTACGAGCAGTACTTC
-	TRBV28	TRBJ2-7	-	CASSFSQGYEQYF	TGTGCCAGCAGTTTTAGCCAGGGATACGAGCAGTACTTC
once	TRBV5-4	TRBJ2-5	TRBD2	CASSLFVREGETQYF	TGTGCCAGCAGCTTGTTTGTGAGGGAGGGAGAGACCCAGTACTTC
-	TRBV7-9	TRBJ2-2	TRBD2	CASTWGTMNTGELFF	TGTGCCAGCACCTGGGGGACTATGAACACCGGGGAGCTGTTTTTT
-	TRBV7-6	TRBJ2-5	-	CASSPGEYQETQYF	TGTGCCAGCAGCCCAGGAGAGTACCAAGAGACCCAGTACTTC
once	TRBV7-2	TRBJ1-5	-	CASSFGDGSYQPQHF	TGTGCCAGCAGCTTTGGGGACGGAAGCTATCAGCCCCAGCATTTT
-	TRBV2	TRBJ2-1	TRBD2	CASSEQTSGVSNEQFF	TGTGCCAGCAGTGAGCAGACTAGCGGGGTCAGCAATGAGCAGTTCTTC
-	TRBV6-4	TRBJ2-1	-	CASSETLGGRYNEQFF	TGTGCCAGCAGTGAAACTCTTGGGGGGCGTTACAATGAGCAGTTCTTC
-	TRBV27	TRBJ2-3	-	CASSSMVTHTQYF	TGTGCCAGCAGCTCTATGGTGACACATACGCAGTATTTT
once	TRBV7-2	TRBJ2-7	TRBD1	CASSLEGTAIYEQYF	TGTGCCAGCAGCTTAGAGGGGACAGCGATCTACGAGCAGTACTTC
-	TRBV25-1	TRBJ2-2	TRBD2	CATREPGLAGDTGELFF	TGTGCCACCCGTGAACCGGGACTAGCGGGAGACACCGGGGAGCTGTTTTTT
-	TRBV6-4	TRBJ2-2	-	CASSGGRTGELFF	TGTGCCAGCAGTGGAGGACGTACCGGGGAGCTGTTTTTT
-	TRBV28	TRBJ2-7	TRBD1	CASSRDRAGEQYF	TGTGCCAGCAGCAGGGACAGGGCGGGCGAGCAGTACTTC
once	TRBV7-2	TRBJ1-4	-	CASKRGSTNEKLFF	TGTGCCAGCAAGAGGGGTTCAACTAATGAAAAACTGTTTTTT
-	TRBV9	TRBJ2-3	-	CASSVERAQDTQYF	TGTGCCAGCAGCGTAGAACGGGCACAAGATACGCAGTATTTT
-	TRBV4-2	TRBJ1-2	-	CASSHDLGAVGYTF	TGTGCCAGCAGCCATGACCTGGGGGCTGTTGGCTACACCTTC
-	TRBV9	TRBJ2-3	TRBD2	CASSHRRGTSVTDTQYF	TGTGCCAGCAGCCACCGCCGCGGGACTAGTGTTACAGATACGCAGTATTTT
-	TRBV5-1	TRBJ1-3	-	CASSPGILSGNTIYF	TGCGCCAGCAGCCCCGGGATACTCTCTGGAAACACCATATATTTT
-	TRBV7-3	TRBJ2-3	-	CASAQGSTDTQYF	TGTGCCAGCGCACAGGGTAGCACAGATACGCAGTATTTT
-	TRBV14	TRBJ2-5	-	CASSHPFWGQETQYF	TGTGCCAGCAGCCACCCCTTTTGGGGCCAAGAGACCCAGTACTTC
-	TRBV5-1	TRBJ2-4	-	CASSDSAGTANIQYF	TGCGCCAGCAGTGATTCGGCGGGTACGGCAAACATTCAGTACTTC
-	TRBV18	TRBJ2-5	TRBD1	CASSVQGHETQYF	TGTGCCAGCTCCGTACAGGGGCACGAGACCCAGTACTTC
-	TRBV5-4	TRBJ2-2	TRBD2	CASTPWRVLAGQMDGELFF	TGTGCCAGCACCCCTTGGAGGGTACTAGCGGGACAAATGGACGGGGAGCTGTTTTTT
once	TRBV27	TRBJ1-1	-	CASSLANGNRRGTEAFF	TGTGCCAGCAGTTTAGCGAACGGGAATCGGAGGGGCACTGAAGCTTTCTTT
-	TRBV13	TRBJ2-5	-	CASSSGTSEETQYF	TGTGCCAGCAGCTCCGGGACTTCCGAAGAGACCCAGTACTTC
-	TRBV14	TRBJ1-2	TRBD1	CASSHGTVYGYTF	TGTGCCAGCAGCCACGGGACAGTCTATGGCTACACCTTC
-	TRBV5-1	TRBJ1-5	TRBD1	CASSSDRALVSSNQPQHF	TGCGCCAGCAGCTCCGACAGGGCCCTTGTGAGTAGCAATCAGCCCCAGCATTTT
-	TRBV6-1	TRBJ2-3	-	CASSEAPNRAPPDTQYF	TGTGCCAGCAGTGAAGCTCCCAACAGGGCCCCCCCAGATACGCAGTATTTT
once	TRBV10-3	TRBJ2-7	-	CAISEVAGVEQYF	TGTGCCATCAGTGAGGTCGCCGGGGTCGAGCAGTACTTC
-	TRBV2	TRBJ1-1	-	CASSEEVPSAFF	TGTGCCAGCAGTGAAGAGGTTCCTTCAGCTTTCTTT
-	TRBV14	TRBJ2-3	-	CASSQARGTDTQYF	TGTGCCAGCAGCCAAGCCAGGGGTACAGATACGCAGTATTTT
-	TRBV7-2	TRBJ2-3	-	CASRPRRSQSTDTQYF	TGTGCCAGCAGGCCACGAAGGTCGCAATCCACAGATACGCAGTATTTT
-	TRBV25-1	TRBJ1-5	-	CASSWGHQPQHF	TGTGCCAGTTCCTGGGGCCATCAGCCCCAGCATTTT
-	TRBV18	TRBJ1-4	-	CASSPGMPTTTNEKLFF	TGTGCCAGCTCACCCGGCATGCCCACAACAACTAATGAAAAACTGTTTTTT
once	TRBV10-3	TRBJ1-3	TRBD1	CAIREGARGNTIYF	TGTGCCATCAGGGAGGGGGCGCGAGGAAACACCATATATTTT
-	TRBV6-5	TRBJ2-1	TRBD2	CASSLSGTSYNEQFF	TGTGCCAGCAGTTTAAGCGGGACTTCCTACAATGAGCAGTTCTTC
-	TRBV30	TRBJ1-4	-	CAWSHGPLASGGEKLFF	TGTGCCTGGAGTCATGGGCCCCTAGCGTCGGGGGGTGAAAAACTGTTTTTT
-	TRBV4-2	TRBJ2-7	-	CASSLTDYEQYF	TGTGCCAGCAGCTTAACAGACTACGAGCAGTACTTC
-	TRBV9	TRBJ1-2	TRBD1	CASSFRSTGVFGYTF	TGTGCCAGCAGCTTCCGCTCGACAGGGGTGTTTGGCTACACCTTC
-	TRBV5-6	TRBJ1-2	-	CASSYDRYGYTF	TGTGCCAGCAGCTACGACCGTTATGGCTACACCTTC
-	TRBV28	TRBJ1-5	TRBD1	CASSVDRVQPQHF	TGTGCCAGCAGTGTGGACAGGGTTCAGCCCCAGCATTTT
-	TRBV29-1	TRBJ2-3	TRBD1	CSVSLGQDVTDTQYF	TGCAGCGTTTCGTTGGGACAGGATGTCACAGATACGCAGTATTTT
-	TRBV11-2	TRBJ1-5	-	CASSQEMDQPQHF	TGTGCCAGCAGCCAAGAGATGGATCAGCCCCAGCATTTT
-	TRBV7-6	TRBJ2-7	TRBD2	CASSLVGALAGGYEQYF	TGTGCCAGCAGCTTAGTCGGGGCGCTAGCGGGTGGCTACGAGCAGTACTTC
-	TRBV6-6	TRBJ2-1	TRBD2	CASSGDSGRDYNEQFF	TGTGCCAGCAGTGGAGATAGCGGGAGGGACTACAATGAGCAGTTCTTC
-	TRBV11-2	TRBJ2-4	-	CASSPRVLAQGSRNIQYF	TGTGCCAGCAGCCCCAGGGTGCTCGCGCAGGGTTCGAGAAACATTCAGTACTTC
-	TRBV7-7	TRBJ2-2	-	CASSLGGPSTGELFF	TGTGCTAGCAGCTTAGGTGGGCCTTCCACCGGGGAGCTGTTTTTT
-	TRBV7-2	TRBJ2-7	-	CASSLAGGPDYEQYF	TGTGCCAGCAGCTTAGCCGGGGGGCCCGACTACGAGCAGTACTTC
-	TRBV6-5	TRBJ2-5	TRBD2	CASSYSAGVGRETQYF	TGTGCCAGCAGTTACTCAGCGGGAGTAGGAAGGGAGACCCAGTACTTC